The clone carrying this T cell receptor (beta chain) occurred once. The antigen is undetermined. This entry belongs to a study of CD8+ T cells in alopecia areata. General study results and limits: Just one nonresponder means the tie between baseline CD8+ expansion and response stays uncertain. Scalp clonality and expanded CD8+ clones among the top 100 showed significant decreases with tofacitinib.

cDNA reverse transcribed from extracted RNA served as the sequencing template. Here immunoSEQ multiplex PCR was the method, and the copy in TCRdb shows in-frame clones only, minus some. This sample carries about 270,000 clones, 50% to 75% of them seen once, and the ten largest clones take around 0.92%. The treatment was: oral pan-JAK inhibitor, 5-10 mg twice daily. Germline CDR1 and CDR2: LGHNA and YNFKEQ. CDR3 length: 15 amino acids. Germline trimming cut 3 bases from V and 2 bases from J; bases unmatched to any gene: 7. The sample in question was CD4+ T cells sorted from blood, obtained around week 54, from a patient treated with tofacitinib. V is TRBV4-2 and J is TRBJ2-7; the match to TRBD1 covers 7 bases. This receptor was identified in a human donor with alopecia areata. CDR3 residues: CASSQNRGQAYEQYF. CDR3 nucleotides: TGTGCCAGCAGCCAGAACAGGGGACAAGCCTACGAGCAGTACTTC.